These T cell receptor beta chains were read from a single sample in a study of blood T cell repertoires in COVID-19. Clones were read by immunoSEQ multiplex PCR, and TCRdb kept only the in-frame ones, dropping some. Among some 130,000 clones, roughly 80% were seen once, and the ten largest hold approximately 13%. Material: peripheral blood. Receptor source: a woman aged 25 to 39 who had recovered from COVID-19. The CDR3 runs from the conserved cysteine through the conserved F or W. A D gene is named only where the DNA matches it firmly. A row's size may be missing; if present it is once, few, many or a size class.

v_call: TRBV10-1
clone_size: .
j_call: TRBJ1-6
d_call: TRBD1
cdr3_nt: TGCGCCAGCAGCCTGGACAGGCATAATTCACCCCTCCACTTT
cdr3_aa: CASSLDRHNSPLHF

v_call: TRBV25-1
clone_size: .
j_call: TRBJ2-6
d_call: TRBD2
cdr3_nt: TGTGCCAGCAAACGGGAGGACTCTGGGGCCAACGTCCTGACTTTC
cdr3_aa: CASKREDSGANVLTF

v_call: TRBV19
clone_size: .
j_call: TRBJ2-3
d_call: .
cdr3_nt: TGTGCCAGTAGTACCGAGCGGGGCACAGATACGCAGTATTTT
cdr3_aa: CASSTERGTDTQYF

v_call: TRBV18
clone_size: .
j_call: TRBJ1-1
d_call: .
cdr3_nt: TGTGCCAGCTCACCAGGGCCCTCGGGGACTGAAGCTTTCTTT
cdr3_aa: CASSPGPSGTEAFF

v_call: TRBV10-3
clone_size: .
j_call: TRBJ2-7
d_call: TRBD2
cdr3_nt: TGTGCCATCAGTGAAGTATGGGGGGGTGCATCCTACGAGCAGTACTTC
cdr3_aa: CAISEVWGGASYEQYF

v_call: TRBV3-1/TRBV3-2
clone_size: .
j_call: TRBJ2-5
d_call: .
cdr3_nt: TGTGCCAGCAGCCAAGGAGCACAAGAGACCCAGTACTTC
cdr3_aa: CASSQGAQETQYF

v_call: TRBV2
clone_size: .
j_call: TRBJ1-1
d_call: .
cdr3_nt: TGTGCCAGCGGTGGGGGCGTGACTACTGAAGCTTTCTTT
cdr3_aa: CASGGGVTTEAFF

v_call: TRBV3-1/TRBV3-2
clone_size: .
j_call: TRBJ1-2
d_call: TRBD1
cdr3_nt: TGTGCCAGCAGCCCTGGGGACAGGGGGCAAGCTAGAGATGGCTACACCTTC
cdr3_aa: CASSPGDRGQARDGYTF

v_call: TRBV29-1
clone_size: few
j_call: TRBJ2-1
d_call: TRBD1
cdr3_nt: TGCAGCGTTGAAGGTCTGACAGGGGGCCCGAGGAATGAGCAGTTCTTC
cdr3_aa: CSVEGLTGGPRNEQFF

v_call: TRBV6-2/TRBV6-3
clone_size: .
j_call: TRBJ1-1
d_call: .
cdr3_nt: TGTGCCAGCAGTGGTAGACAGGTCGAAATAAACACTGAAGCTTTCTTT
cdr3_aa: CASSGRQVEINTEAFF

v_call: TRBV18
clone_size: .
j_call: TRBJ2-7
d_call: TRBD1
cdr3_nt: TGTGCCAGCTCACCACTAGAGGGACAGGGGAGCGAGCAGTACTTC
cdr3_aa: CASSPLEGQGSEQYF

v_call: TRBV12-5
clone_size: .
j_call: TRBJ2-5
d_call: TRBD2
cdr3_nt: TGTGCTAGTGGTTTGGTGGCGGGGGGGGCCCAAGAGACCCAGTACTTC
cdr3_aa: CASGLVAGGAQETQYF

v_call: TRBV5-6
clone_size: once
j_call: TRBJ1-4
d_call: TRBD1
cdr3_nt: TGTGCCAGCAGCTATGGGACAGGGCCTAATGAAAAACTGTTTTTT
cdr3_aa: CASSYGTGPNEKLFF

v_call: TRBV9
clone_size: .
j_call: TRBJ2-1
d_call: .
cdr3_nt: TGTGCCAGCAGGGCAGAATCCGGGGGGCCTTACAATGAGCAGTTCTTC
cdr3_aa: CASRAESGGPYNEQFF

v_call: TRBV20-1
clone_size: .
j_call: TRBJ2-1
d_call: .
cdr3_nt: TGCAGTGCTAGTACCTCGCCGACTACCTACAATGAGCAGTTCTTC
cdr3_aa: CSASTSPTTYNEQFF

v_call: TRBV19
clone_size: .
j_call: TRBJ1-2
d_call: TRBD1
cdr3_nt: TGTGCCAGTAGGGCCCCACAGGGGGCCCTCTATGGCTACACCTTC
cdr3_aa: CASRAPQGALYGYTF

v_call: TRBV7-6
clone_size: .
j_call: TRBJ1-2
d_call: TRBD1
cdr3_nt: TGTGCCAGCAGCTTAGACGGGACAGGGTTCTATGGCTACACCTTC
cdr3_aa: CASSLDGTGFYGYTF

v_call: TRBV2
clone_size: once
j_call: TRBJ2-1
d_call: TRBD1
cdr3_nt: TGTGCCAGCATCCGGGACAGAGACCGTAATGAGCAGTTCTTC
cdr3_aa: CASIRDRDRNEQFF

v_call: TRBV5-8
clone_size: .
j_call: TRBJ1-2
d_call: TRBD1
cdr3_nt: TGTGCCAGCAGCCCCGGACAGGCCTATGGCTACACCTTC
cdr3_aa: CASSPGQAYGYTF

v_call: TRBV7-3
clone_size: .
j_call: TRBJ2-6
d_call: TRBD1
cdr3_nt: TGTGCCAGCAGCGCGACAGGGGTAAACGTCCTGACTTTC
cdr3_aa: CASSATGVNVLTF